The 26 T cell receptor beta chains listed next were all sequenced from one sample in a study of graft-versus-host responses after intestinal transplantation. Sequenced by immunoSEQ multiplex PCR; TCRdb stores in-frame clones only, minus some. The sample records roughly 36,000 clones, less than 90% being singletons. The specimen was PBMCs, collected about 1,000 days after transplant. Receptor source: a human patient who received an intestinal transplant, so some T cells may come from the graft donor.

The V gene is TRBV9, the J gene TRBJ1-6; D perhaps matches TRBD1 (5 bases). The germline V gene has CDR1 SGDLS and CDR2 YYNGEE. V gave up 4 bases and J gave up 7 bases, with 15 bases separating them. This CDR3 spans 15 amino acids. CDR3 nucleotide sequence: TGTGCCAGCAGCTCCCGGGGGGAGGGAAATTCACCCCTCCACTTT. It specifies CASSSRGEGNSPLHF.

The chain uses TRBV7-9 and TRBJ1-1; D is possibly TRBD1 (5 bases). This CDR3 has 18 residues. Germline lookup yields CDR1 SEHNR and CDR2 FQNEAQ (reference sequence). Trimming removed 6 bases from V and 0 bases from J, with 23 bases in between. The CDR3 DNA follows: TGTGCCAGCAGTTCTCACTTAGGGGTCTCCTTCATGAACACTGAAGCTTTCTTT. This gives the protein CASSSHLGVSFMNTEAFF.

V is TRBV6-5 and J is TRBJ1-1; 7 positions match TRBD1. CDR3 length: 14 amino acids. J gave up 1 base and V 2 bases, and 1 base lay outside the gene matches. From germline, CDR1 is MNHEY and CDR2 SVGAGI. Here the CDR3 DNA reads TGTGCCAGCAGTTACCAGGGGGGGAACACTGAAGCTTTCTTT. It yields the protein CASSYQGGNTEAFF.

The chain employs TRBV19 and TRBJ2-1, with D hard to call. V was clipped by 4 bases and J by 3 bases, with 1 base between them. Germline assignment: CDR1 LNHDA and CDR2 SQIVND (reference sequence). This CDR3 comprises 11 residues. CDR3: CASSNYNEQFF. In nucleotides, the CDR3 is TGTGCCAGTAGTAACTACAATGAGCAGTTCTTC.

On this clone: Other DNA sequences in this sample translate to the same CDR3. V and J are TRBV6-6 and TRBJ1-1; D not certain. The CDR3 length is 13 residues. V lost 5 bases to trimming and J lost 5 bases, with 12 bases between them. Germline CDR1 is MNHNY and CDR2 is SVGAGI (reference sequence). The CDR3 DNA follows: TGTGCCAGCAGTCATAGGCTTGGGACTGAAGCTTTCTTT. This encodes CASSHRLGTEAFF.

The chain couples TRBV30 to TRBJ2-2, with D perhaps matching TRBD1 or TRBD2 (7 bases each). The CDR3 totals 15 residues. V was cut by 5 bases and J by 4 bases, with 17 bases left in between. Germline V gene sequence: CDR1 GTSNPN, CDR2 SVGIG (reference sequence). The DNA for the CDR3 is TGTGCCTGGGGGGAGGGGGCGCCCGGCACCGGGGAGCTGTTTTTT. The encoded protein is CAWGEGAPGTGELFF. Full variable domain (missing parts from reference TRBV30 and TRBJ2-2): SQTIHQWPATLVQPVGSPLSLECTVEGTSNPNLYWYRQAAGRGLQLLFYSVGIGQISSEVPQNLSASRPQDRQFILSSKKLLLSDSGFYLCAWGEGAPGTGELFFGEGSRLTVL.

The chain recombines TRBV29-1 with TRBJ2-3, with 9 bases fitting TRBD1. With V trimmed by 4 bases and J by 1 base, 0 bases remained unmatched. From germline, CDR1 is SQVTM and CDR2 ANQGSEA. The CDR3 sequence is 13 residues long. CDR3 amino acids: CSVGTGGTDTQYF. In DNA form, the CDR3 reads TGCAGCGTTGGGACAGGGGGCACAGATACGCAGTATTTT.

This clone was detected only a few times. In the same sample, other DNA sequences code for this CDR3. The chain combines TRBV6-4 with TRBJ1-1; no clear D gene. Germline CDR1 and CDR2: MRHNA and SNTAGT. V gave up 1 base and J gave up 0 bases, with 6 bases separating them. The CDR3 is 14 amino acids. The DNA for the CDR3 is TGTGCCAGCAGTGACTGGCAAATGAACACTGAAGCTTTCTTT. This gives the protein CASSDWQMNTEAFF.

CDR3 nucleotides: TGCGCCAGCAACCCAGGTAGAGGGGCGAACACCGGGGAGCTGTTTTTT. It translates to CASNPGRGANTGELFF. The J gene is TRBJ2-2, the V gene TRBV5-1; D is possibly TRBD1 or TRBD2 (5 bases each). From germline, CDR1 is SGHRS and CDR2 YFSETQ. The CDR3 is 16 residues long. V was cut by 6 bases and J by 0 bases, with 15 bases left in between.

In its sample, this clone was seen once. The chain joins TRBV11-2 to TRBJ2-3; a weak D match, TRBD2 (5 bases). The CDR3 sequence is 16 residues long. Trimming left V 1 base short and J 5 bases short, with 16 bases between. Germline V lookup: CDR1 SGHAT, CDR2 FQNNGV. DNA for the CDR3: TGTGCCAGCAGCTTAGGGCTCGAGCTCAGCGGAGATACGCAGTATTTT. Translating gives CASSLGLELSGDTQYF.

V and J are TRBV5-1 and TRBJ2-5; perhaps TRBD1 as D (6 bases). The CDR3 is 15 residues long. Trimming pared 0 bases from V and 4 bases from J, leaving 13 bases between. Germline CDR1 is SGHRS and CDR2 is YFSETQ. The CDR3 spells CASSLGGLGRETQYF. The CDR3 bases are TGCGCCAGCAGCTTGGGGGGGCTTGGGCGAGAGACCCAGTACTTC. The full variable domain, completed using reference TRBV5-1 and TRBJ2-5, is KAGVTQTPRYLIKTRGQQVTLSCSPISGHRSVSWYQQTPGQGLQFLFEYFSETQRNKGNFPGRFSGRQFSNSRSEMNVSTLELGDSALYLCASSLGGLGRETQYFGPGTRLLVL.

V usage is TRBV5-8 and J usage is TRBJ2-7, with 10 bases aligning to TRBD1. Germline CDR1 is SGHTS and CDR2 is YDEGEE. V lost 1 base and J lost 3; bases outside the gene matches: 7. This CDR3 region has 16 residues. The CDR3 reads CASSLWGQGSIYEQYF. The CDR3 nucleotides read TGTGCCAGCAGCTTGTGGGGACAGGGGAGTATCTACGAGCAGTACTTC.

This chain connects TRBV19 to TRBJ1-2; D may be TRBD1 (5 bases). Germline V gene sequence: CDR1 LNHDA, CDR2 SQIVND (reference sequence). The CDR3 totals 15 residues. The V end lost 5 bases, the J end lost 4 bases, and 17 bases lay between the germline ends. The CDR3 spells CASSLADSPAYGYTF. CDR3 nucleotides: TGTGCCAGTAGTCTTGCTGACAGTCCCGCCTATGGCTACACCTTC. The full variable domain, completed using reference TRBV19 and TRBJ1-2, is DGGITQSPKYLFRKEGQNVTLSCEQNLNHDAMYWYRQDPGQGLRLIYYSQIVNDFQKGDIAEGYSVSREKKESFPLTVTSAQKNPTAFYLCASSLADSPAYGYTFGSGTRLTVV.

This chain joins TRBV5-1 and TRBJ1-2, with 8 bases that match TRBD1. Germline V gives CDR1 SGHRS, CDR2 YFSETQ. The CDR3 is 15 amino acids. The trim removed 0 bases at V and 5 bases at J, leaving 6 bases unmatched. The CDR3 loop reads CASSLAGTGTYGYTF. The CDR3 nucleotides read TGCGCCAGCAGCTTGGCAGGGACAGGAACGTATGGCTACACCTTC.

This clone was seen only a few times. V and J are TRBV14 and TRBJ2-1; TRBD2 aligns across 11 bases. V was clipped by 2 bases and J by 5 bases; unmatched bases: 5. This CDR3 comprises 16 residues. Germline V gene lookup returns CDR1 SGHDN and CDR2 FVKESK. The CDR3, as DNA: TGTGCCAGCAGCCAATGGACTAGCGGGCTCGACAATGAGCAGTTCTTC. Amino acid sequence: CASSQWTSGLDNEQFF.

The J gene is TRBJ2-3, the V gene TRBV12-5; D is ambiguous. The CDR3 runs 15 residues. The V end was cut by 1 base, the J end by 0 bases, with 8 bases between. Germline V CDR1 and CDR2: LGHNT, FRNRAP. CDR3 sequence: CASGLGSSSTDTQYF. CDR3 sequence (DNA): TGTGCTAGTGGTTTGGGATCTAGTAGCACAGATACGCAGTATTTT.

This chain connects TRBV5-4 to TRBJ2-7, with 8 bases identical to TRBD2. Per the germline V gene, CDR1 is SGHNT and CDR2 is YYREEE (reference sequence). With V trimmed by 3 bases and J by 0 bases, 2 bases remained unmatched. The CDR3 contains 14 residues. The CDR3 coding sequence is TGTGCCAGCAGCTGGAGCGGGAGCTCCTACGAGCAGTACTTC. Amino acid sequence: CASSWSGSSYEQYF.

The V gene is TRBV4-2, the J gene TRBJ1-3, with D maybe TRBD1 (5 bases). The CDR3 covers 15 residues. The V gene's germline CDR1 is LGHNA and CDR2 YNFKEQ. Trimming removed 8 bases at V and 2 bases at J, with 16 bases between. The CDR3 spells CASRGGELAGNTIYF. As DNA, the CDR3 is TGTGCCAGCCGGGGGGGGGAACTCGCTGGAAACACCATATATTTT.

The chain couples TRBV18 to TRBJ1-4, with 7 bases that match TRBD1. The CDR3 spans 15 residues. J was trimmed by 7 bases and V by 1 base; bases with no gene match: 6. Germline V gene sequence: CDR1 KGHSH, CDR2 LQKENI. The CDR3 sequence is CASSPRTGEVEKLFF. Written as DNA, the CDR3 is TGTGCCAGCTCACCACGCACAGGGGAGGTTGAAAAACTGTTTTTT.

This clone has just a few counts. The genes are TRBV30 and TRBJ1-1, with a weak D call TRBD1 (5 bases). The V and J ends lost 3 bases and 3 bases respectively, with 14 bases between them. The CDR3 runs to 14 residues. The germline gives CDR1 GTSNPN, CDR2 SVGIG (reference sequence). The CDR3 nucleotides are TGTGCCTGGAGCATACCCGGAGGGGACACTGAAGCTTTCTTT. Its translation is CAWSIPGGDTEAFF.

The gene calls are TRBV4-1 and TRBJ2-5; D gene uncertain. The CDR3 length is 14 residues. Per the germline V gene, CDR1 is MGHRA and CDR2 is YSYEKL. Trimming pared 0 bases from V and 2 bases from J, leaving 7 bases between. The CDR3 spells CASSQDFSQETQYF. Here the CDR3 DNA reads TGCGCCAGCAGCCAAGATTTTTCACAAGAGACCCAGTACTTC.

This clone has only a few counts. The rearrangement joins TRBV27 to TRBJ2-4, with a tentative D call TRBD1 (6 bases). The V gene lost 5 bases and the J gene lost 0 bases, with 17 bases spanning the gap. This CDR3 comprises 17 residues. The germline V gene has CDR1 MNHEY and CDR2 SMNVEV (reference sequence). The CDR3, as DNA: TGTGCCAGCAGTGACACTAGGACAGCCTTAGCCAAAAACATTCAGTACTTC. Translation: CASSDTRTALAKNIQYF.

V usage is TRBV10-3 and J usage is TRBJ2-7, with 8 bases identical to TRBD2. V was pared by 10 bases and J by 5 bases, with 4 bases of the junction left unmatched. The CDR3 is 11 amino acids. Germline V gene data show CDR1 as ENHRY and CDR2 as SYGVKD. CDR3 loop: CATAGGHEQYF. The CDR3 region has the DNA TGTGCCACCGCGGGAGGTCACGAGCAGTACTTC.

This chain joins TRBV11-2 and TRBJ2-7; TRBD2 is a possible D gene (6 bases). The CDR3 extends over 14 amino acids. Germline V gene sequence: CDR1 SGHAT, CDR2 FQNNGV. V was cut by 3 bases and J by 4 bases, with 13 bases left in between. CDR3 residues: CASSLSGLFYEQYF. Written as DNA, the CDR3 is TGTGCCAGCAGCTTGTCGGGACTCTTTTACGAGCAGTACTTC.

This clone was observed once. J is TRBJ1-1 and V is TRBV5-6; D gene uncertain. The CDR3 has 18 residues. Trimming took 2 bases from V and 0 from J, leaving 20 bases between them. Germline V gene sequence: CDR1 SGHDT, CDR2 YYEEEE. In DNA, the CDR3 is TGTGCCAGCAGCTTCTCTGGGGTGTGGGAGAGAATGAACACTGAAGCTTTCTTT. It codes for CASSFSGVWERMNTEAFF.

J is TRBJ2-1 and V is TRBV6-4; the match to TRBD2 covers 10 bases. Germline values: CDR1 MRHNA, CDR2 SNTAGT. V trimming: 3 bases; J trimming: 4 bases; junction bases outside the gene matches: 6. This CDR3 has 16 residues. The CDR3 reads CASSDGASGSYNEQFF. CDR3 nucleotides: TGTGCCAGCAGTGATGGGGCTAGCGGGAGTTACAATGAGCAGTTCTTC.